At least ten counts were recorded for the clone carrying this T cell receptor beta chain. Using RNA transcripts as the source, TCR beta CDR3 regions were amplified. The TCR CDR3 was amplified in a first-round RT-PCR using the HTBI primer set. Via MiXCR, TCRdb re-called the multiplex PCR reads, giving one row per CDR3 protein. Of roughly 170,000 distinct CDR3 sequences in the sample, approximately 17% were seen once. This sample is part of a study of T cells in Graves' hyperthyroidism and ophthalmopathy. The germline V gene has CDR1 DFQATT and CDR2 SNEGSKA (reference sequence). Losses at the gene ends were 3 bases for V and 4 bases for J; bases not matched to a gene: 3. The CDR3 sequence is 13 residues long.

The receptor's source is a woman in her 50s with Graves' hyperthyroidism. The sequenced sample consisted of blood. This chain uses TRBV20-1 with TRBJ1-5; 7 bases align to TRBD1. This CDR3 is CSASGQVNQPQHF. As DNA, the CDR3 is TGCAGTGCTAGCGGACAGGTAAATCAGCCCCAGCATTTT.